The present T cell receptor (beta chain) was sequenced within a study of blood T cell repertoires in COVID-19 (TCRdb year 2020). Turning to the overall study: The collaborator samples originated in the United States, Italy and Spain and spanned the acute and convalescent phases of COVID-19. The material from the prospective study consisted of cDNA or gDNA derived from T cells, B-cell-depleted T cells, or PBMCs. Subjects who had been exposed to COVID-19, were actively infected with it, or had recovered from it provided the deeply sampled blood TCRbeta repertoires that made up the dataset. The repertoires were made available in a free public database intended to serve as a resource for research on the immune response to SARS-CoV-2. The samples were drawn from the first 160 participants of the ongoing ImmuneRACE study and from 950 to 1,500 subjects provided by 6 global collaborators. Sample metadata almost always included a de-identified subject ID, COVID-19 status, age in years and sex. Where available, HLA class I and class II types were obtained from metadata supplied by the sample provider rather than from assay-based typing.

This clone was observed at least ten times. What antigen it recognizes has not been identified. No base quality information exists; no much larger clone differs at one position. TCRbeta CDR3 regions were amplified from genomic DNA by means of the immunoSEQ Assay, a bias-controlled multiplex PCR. As for how the authors treated the data: The number of nucleated cells in each sample was estimated by amplification of reference gene primers within the assay. To quantify the absolute abundance of each unique TCRbeta CDR3 rearrangement, sequence reads were collapsed and filtered. Productive Simpson clonality was computed per sample as the square root of Simpson's diversity index over productive rearrangements. What TCRdb holds here is the immuneACCESS table cut down to in-frame rearrangements. Part of the clones is not present; checked against another copy, under half of the missing clones reflect an unresolved V gene, and the others are unexplained. V and J calls and clone size are given by that table; D and trimming were obtained from the DNA. This sample is represented by approximately 130,000 clones; more than 80% of them were singletons. More than 3.5% of the sample goes to the ten largest clones.

The V end loses 1 base and the J end loses 5 bases, and a stretch of 14 bases separates them. Spanning cysteine to phenylalanine, the CDR3 consists of 15 amino acids. Only CDR3 DNA is held: 45 bases, read in frame from base 1. According to the germline V gene, CDR1 reads SNHLY and CDR2 reads FYNNEI. Collaborating institutions collected whole blood in K2EDTA tubes following their own protocols. Collaborator samples were shipped for TCRbeta analysis as frozen whole blood, isolated PBMCs, or DNA extracted from either sample type. Broader findings and caveats from the paper: How much clinical and demographic metadata was included differed by source and by participant, and the metadata was provided uncurated.

This receptor chain uses TRBV2 and TRBJ2-5; the D region possibly corresponds to TRBD2 (5 bases align). The sequence derives from a human donor in a cohort sampled during active COVID-19. Sequencing was performed on peripheral blood. Here is the DNA: TGTGCCAGCAGTGAAGGTTTGGCGGGCATCGAGACCCAGTACTTC. Translated, this is CASSEGLAGIETQYF.